This T cell receptor beta chain was found in a study of OX40 agonist ivuxolimab in advanced cancers. Overall study: Ivuxolimab was administered intravenously to patients at 0.01 to 10 mg/kg every 2 weeks. Whole-study results and caveats: Clonal expansion among partial responders at 0.1-3.0 mg/kg ranked near the lowest. In CD8+ T cells, expanded clones were on average more numerous than in CD4+. The study observed clonal expansion of CD4+ and CD8+ blood T cells by week 6 at 0.1 to 3.0 mg/kg.

The CDR3 is 14 residues long. Germline loops: CDR1 SGHDT, CDR2 YYEEEE. V lost 3 bases and J lost 4; bases outside the gene matches: 6. Measured with immunoSEQ multiplex PCR; TCRdb has only the in-frame clones, and not every one. The table shows around 110,000 clones, with roughly 93% occurring only once. Only one count was recorded for this clone. Antigen: not known. The chain recombines TRBV5-6 with TRBJ1-2; 7 nucleotides align to TRBD1. This TCR was recovered from an adult with an advanced solid tumor such as melanoma, head and neck, liver or kidney cancer. The material sequenced was CD4+ or CD8+ T cells sorted from blood, taken in a trial of the OX40 agonist ivuxolimab. CDR3 protein: CASSWTGYPYGYTF. In nucleotides, the CDR3 is TGTGCCAGCAGCTGGACAGGCTACCCCTATGGCTACACCTTC.